This record looks at one TCR beta chain sequence and its context. Its cognate antigen is unknown. This specimen comes from a study of T cell repertoires in cytomegalovirus infection. The CDR3 loop spans 13 amino acids. Germline V gene lookup returns CDR1 DFQATT and CDR2 SNEGSKA (reference sequence). V shed 5 bases and J shed 6 bases, with 15 bases lying between them. TCRdb passed the reads through MiXCR, listing each CDR3 protein once. The table has around 350,000 distinct CDR3 sequences, about a sixth seen once; the top ten hold around 8.6%. The study's findings and limits: CMV-specific TCR beta clonotypes restricted by HLA-C dominated the ex vivo response.

The receptor was derived from a human donor in good health (CMV status not recorded). Some clones in this sample may be carry-over from other donors' samples. J is TRBJ2-3 and V is TRBV20-1, with D hard to call. The sequenced sample consisted of PBMCs. CDR3 in DNA: TGCAGTGCTTCCCCCTCGGGCCAGGATACGCAGTATTTT. Protein sequence: CSASPSGQDTQYF.